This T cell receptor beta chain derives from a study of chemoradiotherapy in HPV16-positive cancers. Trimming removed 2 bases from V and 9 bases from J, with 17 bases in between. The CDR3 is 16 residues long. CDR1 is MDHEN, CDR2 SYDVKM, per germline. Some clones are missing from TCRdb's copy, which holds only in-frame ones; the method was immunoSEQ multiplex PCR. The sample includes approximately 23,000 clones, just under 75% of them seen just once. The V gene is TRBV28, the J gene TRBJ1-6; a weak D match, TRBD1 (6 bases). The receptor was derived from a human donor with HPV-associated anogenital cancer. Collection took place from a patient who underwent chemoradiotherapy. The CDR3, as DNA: TGTGCCAGCAGTTTAAGGGGGGGCACGGATGGTTCACCCCTCCACTTT. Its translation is CASSLRGGTDGSPLHF.